Given below is one TCR beta chain in context. Its specific antigen is unknown. The sample holds no much larger clone one base away, and base qualities are not on file. TCRbeta CDR3 regions were amplified from genomic DNA by means of the immunoSEQ Assay, a bias-controlled multiplex PCR. As for the original processing: Nucleated cell counts per sample were estimated from amplification of reference gene primers within the assay. To quantify the absolute abundance of each unique TCRbeta CDR3 rearrangement, sequence reads were collapsed and filtered. Productive Simpson clonality was computed per sample as the square root of Simpson's diversity index over productive rearrangements. TCRdb stores this immuneACCESS table with in-frame sequences only. Part of the clones is absent; in the studies checked, under half of the shortfall reflects unresolved V genes, and no reason is known for the rest. The DNA was the basis for D and trimming; V, J and clone size are from that table. Across this sample there are 140,000 to 150,000 clones, with 80% seen only once. Of the sample, 13% falls within the top ten clones.

The record originates from a study of blood T cell repertoires in COVID-19 (dated by TCRdb to the early 2020s). In the study overall: Samples from collaborators originated in the United States, Italy and Spain and spanned both the acute and convalescent phases of COVID-19. The prospective study material was composed of cDNA or gDNA derived from T cells, B-cell-depleted T cells, or PBMCs. Subjects who had been exposed to COVID-19, were actively infected with it, or had recovered from it provided the deeply sampled blood TCRbeta repertoires that made up the dataset. The repertoires were made available in a free public database intended to serve as a resource for research on the immune response to SARS-CoV-2. The samples were drawn from two sources: the first 160 participants of the ongoing ImmuneRACE study, and 950 to 1,500 subjects contributed by 6 global collaborators. The sample metadata nearly always contained a de-identified subject ID, COVID-19 status, age in years and sex. HLA class I and class II types, where available, came from metadata supplied by the sample provider rather than from assay-based typing. What the study reported, not specific to this receptor: The quantity of clinical and demographic metadata differed by source and by participant and was supplied without curation.

Whole blood was collected in K2EDTA tubes by collaborating institutions according to the institutions' own protocols. Collaborator samples were shipped for TCRbeta analysis as frozen whole blood, isolated PBMCs, or DNA extracted from either sample type. Inclusive of the bounding cysteine and phenylalanine, the CDR3 is 15 residues long. Solely the CDR3 DNA is kept, with 45 bases framed from the first base. CDR1 and CDR2 are drawn from the germline V gene (reference sequence): SEHNR, FQNEAQ. V loses 5 bases, J loses 2 bases, and the germline ends lie 12 bases apart. The chain is made from TRBV7-9 and TRBJ2-2, with TRBD1 as a weak D call on 6 bases. Input material: peripheral blood. This clonotype was obtained from a man aged 55 to 70 with active or convalescent COVID-19. The CDR3 here reads CASSTPGHNTGELFF. The sequence in DNA is TGTGCCAGCAGCACCCCGGGACACAACACCGGGGAGCTGTTTTTT. The full variable domain, with segments outside the CDR3 supplied by the reference TRBV7-9 and TRBJ2-2 proteins, appears as DTGVSQNPRHKITKRGQNVTFRCDPISEHNRLYWYRQTLGQGPEFLTYFQNEAQLEKSRLLSDRFSAERPKGSFSTLEIQRTEQGDSAMYLCASSTPGHNTGELFFGEGSRLTVL.